These 19 T cell receptor beta chains were sequenced from one sample in a study of glioma-infiltrating T cells after dendritic cell vaccination. Time point specified: after dendritic cell vaccination, including at tumor progression/relapse. Clones were read by immunoSEQ multiplex PCR, and TCRdb kept only the in-frame ones, dropping some. Of about 65,000 clones listed, about 89% were seen once; the top ten hold approximately 10%. The sequencing here drew on blood, taken after dendritic cell vaccination. Receptors originate from a human donor with glioblastoma.

The V and J genes are TRBV5-5 and TRBJ2-1; 9 nucleotides line up with TRBD1. CDR1 SGHKS and CDR2 YYEKEE come from the germline V gene (reference sequence). The CDR3 is made up of 12 amino acids. V gave up 4 bases and J gave up 12 bases; unmatched junction bases: 5. CDR3 nucleotide sequence: TGTGCCAGCAGCCCGGGGGACAGGGTGCAGTTCTTC. Protein: CASSPGDRVQFF.

This clone appeared a single time. The rearrangement links TRBV18 to TRBJ2-7; 9 bases match TRBD1. This CDR3 comprises 15 residues. CDR1 and CDR2 (germline): KGHSH, LQKENI. V trimming: 3 bases; J trimming: 1 base; junction bases outside the gene matches: 4. The CDR3 loop reads CASSPATGGSYEQYF. In DNA form, the CDR3 reads TGTGCCAGCTCACCCGCGACAGGGGGATCCTACGAGCAGTACTTC.

This chain joins TRBV10-1 and TRBJ2-3; TRBD2 is a possible D gene (6 bases). This CDR3 is built from 16 residues. Per the germline V gene, CDR1 is WNHNN and CDR2 is SYGVQD (reference sequence). V gave up 6 bases and J gave up 1 base, with 17 bases separating them. The CDR3 is CASSQVGGDGTDTQYF. CDR3 bases: TGCGCCAGCAGCCAGGTGGGGGGAGATGGCACAGATACGCAGTATTTT.

This chain joins TRBV30 and TRBJ1-3; D is perhaps TRBD1 (6 bases). Germline V gene lookup returns CDR1 GTSNPN and CDR2 SVGIG (reference sequence). V lost 0 bases, J lost 4 bases, and 13 bases lay in between. The CDR3 has 15 residues. CDR3 bases: TGTGCCTGGAGTGTCGGGGGGGCGCAGGGAAACACCATATATTTT. It translates to CAWSVGGAQGNTIYF.

This chain links TRBV5-1 with TRBJ2-1; 8 bases are shared with TRBD2. V dropped 7 bases and J dropped 6; count of bases not matched to a gene: 18. The germline V gene has CDR1 SGHRS and CDR2 YFSETQ. The CDR3 covers 17 residues. CDR3 DNA sequence: TGCGCCAGCCACCTGGCTAGCGGGTCCTCTTGGGGCAATGAGCAGTTCTTC. Its protein is CASHLASGSSWGNEQFF.

The genes are TRBV6-5 and TRBJ1-1, with a weak D call TRBD1 (6 bases). The CDR3 is 15 residues long. Germline values: CDR1 MNHEY, CDR2 SVGAGI. Trimming shortened V by 6 bases and J by 4 bases, and 18 bases separated the two germline ends. The CDR3 coding sequence is TGTGCCAGCAGCCACCGGGGGGCGCGCTCCACTGAAGCTTTCTTT. This translates into CASSHRGARSTEAFF.

This chain connects TRBV9 to TRBJ1-1; TRBD1 is a possible D gene (5 bases). The V end was cut by 4 bases, the J end by 6 bases, with 10 bases between. Germline V gene lookup returns CDR1 SGDLS and CDR2 YYNGEE. The CDR3 runs 12 residues. The CDR3 DNA is TGTGCCAGCAGCTCAAGGGGCTCTGAAGCTTTCTTT. This encodes CASSSRGSEAFF.

The V call is TRBV7-2, the J call TRBJ1-1, with 7 bases lining up with TRBD1. The CDR3 length is 14 residues. The V and J ends lost 1 base and 5 bases, in that order; junction bases with no gene match: 4. Looked up from germline, CDR1 is SGHTA and CDR2 is FQGNSA. CDR3 region: CASSLGVQGTEAFF. CDR3 in DNA: TGTGCCAGCAGCTTAGGTGTACAGGGGACTGAAGCTTTCTTT.

V and J are TRBV9 and TRBJ1-2; 8 positions agree with TRBD1. The CDR3 length is 15 residues. From germline, CDR1 is SGDLS and CDR2 YYNGEE. V shed 3 bases and J 5 bases; nucleotides not matched to a gene: 9. The CDR3 DNA sequence: TGTGCCAGCAGCGCGGCCGGACAGGGCGTTTATGGCTACACCTTC. It codes for CASSAAGQGVYGYTF.

The chain has TRBV11-2 and TRBJ2-3; TRBD1 aligns across 10 bases. This CDR3 contains 15 residues. V shed 1 base, J shed 5 bases, and the junction held 3 bases outside the gene matches. The germline V gene encodes CDR1 SGHAT and CDR2 FQNNGV. The CDR3 sequence: CASSLGTGGEDTQYF. The CDR3 bases are TGTGCCAGCAGCTTAGGGACAGGGGGTGAAGATACGCAGTATTTT. The full variable domain, its missing parts supplied by reference TRBV11-2 and TRBJ2-3, is EAGVAQSPRYKIIEKRQSVAFWCNPISGHATLYWYQQILGQGPKLLIQFQNNGVVDDSQLPKDRFSAERLKGVDSTLKIQPAKLEDSAVYLCASSLGTGGEDTQYFGPGTRLTVL.

This clone was picked up one time. The chain carries TRBV19 and TRBJ2-3; 7 positions match TRBD1. The CDR3 length is 15 residues. Trimming took 1 base from V and 5 from J; bases not matched to a gene: 6. The germline V gene encodes CDR1 LNHDA and CDR2 SQIVND (reference sequence). DNA of the CDR3: TGTGCCAGTAGTATAGGTAGGGGGCAGGGAGATACGCAGTATTTT. This gives the protein CASSIGRGQGDTQYF.

This clone was counted once. V gene TRBV5-1 combines with J gene TRBJ2-7; maybe TRBD2 (10 bases). This CDR3 contains 24 residues. CDR1 and CDR2 from the germline V gene are SGHRS and YFSETQ. The V and J ends lost 4 bases and 3 bases respectively, with 44 bases between them. CDR3 sequence: CASSRLPNRGPKREGLFLIYEQYF. The CDR3 DNA follows: TGCGCCAGCAGCAGACTCCCAAACAGGGGGCCCAAGCGGGAGGGCCTCTTTCTCATCTACGAGCAGTACTTC.

The rearrangement links TRBV19 to TRBJ2-5; 11 nucleotides match TRBD2. Germline V gives CDR1 LNHDA, CDR2 SQIVND (reference sequence). The CDR3 covers 15 residues. J gave up 4 bases and V 3 bases, and 4 bases lay outside the gene matches. The CDR3 loop is CASSITSGSPETQYF. The CDR3 bases are TGTGCCAGTAGTATCACTAGCGGGAGCCCAGAGACCCAGTACTTC.

V gene TRBV6-4 combines with J gene TRBJ1-1; no reliable D call. CDR1 is MRHNA and CDR2 is SNTAGT in the germline V gene. The CDR3 is made up of 13 amino acids. The V gene lost 6 bases and the J gene lost 3 bases, with 11 bases spanning the gap. The CDR3 region is CASSTDVDTEAFF. The CDR3 bases are TGTGCCAGCAGCACAGACGTAGACACTGAAGCTTTCTTT.

This clone was observed once. This chain connects TRBV6-6 to TRBJ1-2; no clear D gene. The germline gives CDR1 MNHNY, CDR2 SVGAGI (reference sequence). There are 15 residues in the CDR3. V was shortened by 2 bases and J by 7 bases, with 17 bases between the two germline ends. Here the CDR3 reads CASSYVGDKHRGYTF. The CDR3 DNA reads as TGTGCCAGCAGTTACGTCGGGGATAAACACCGTGGCTACACCTTC.

V and J are TRBV9 and TRBJ2-2, with D possibly being TRBD1 (5 bases). The CDR3 runs 16 residues. The ends were cut back, 6 bases at V and 5 bases at J, with 20 bases in the middle. Germline values: CDR1 SGDLS, CDR2 YYNGEE. Here the CDR3 DNA reads TGTGCCAGCACCCCAACTGGGGCAGCTAGTACCGGGGAGCTGTTTTTT. This sequence encodes CASTPTGAASTGELFF.

This chain uses TRBV5-4 with TRBJ2-7; 8 positions agree with TRBD2. Trimming at V came to 0 bases and at J to 2 bases, leaving 4 bases not matched to a gene. The CDR3 extends over 15 amino acids. Per germline, CDR1 SGHNT and CDR2 YYREEE (reference sequence). The chain's CDR3 is CASSLGTSGAYEQYF. CDR3 coding DNA: TGTGCCAGCAGCTTGGGAACTAGCGGAGCCTACGAGCAGTACTTC.

V gene TRBV7-3 combines with J gene TRBJ2-7, with a possible D match to TRBD2 (6 bases). V was trimmed by 4 bases and J by 1 base, leaving 8 bases between them. CDR3 length equals 13 residues. CDR1 SGHTA and CDR2 FQGTGA come from the germline V gene. The CDR3 DNA follows: TGTGCCAGCAGCTCGGGACTGTCCTACGAGCAGTACTTC. Translation gives CASSSGLSYEQYF.

The chain uses TRBV5-1 and TRBJ1-5; 10 nucleotides line up with TRBD1. CDR3 size: 13 residues. The V gene's germline CDR1 is SGHRS and CDR2 YFSETQ. With V trimmed by 4 bases and J by 7 bases, 2 bases remained unmatched. The CDR3 is CASSMGQGQPQHF. DNA for the CDR3: TGCGCCAGCAGCATGGGACAGGGGCAGCCCCAGCATTTT.